These T cell receptor beta chains were read from a single sample in a study of shared clonotypes between healthy human individuals. Assay used: immunoSEQ multiplex PCR; TCRdb lists only in-frame clones, some missing. In the table there are 2,500,000 or so clones, 80% to 95% of which are singletons. What was sequenced was naive CD4+ T cells from PBMCs. The source is a man between 18 and 29 years old in good health. Some clones in this sample may be carry-over from other donors' samples. Both conserved end residues are trimmed from each CDR3. Each record gives: clone size, V gene, J gene, CDR3 protein. Size tells how often a clone was seen (once, few, many) or the class of an expanded clone, and some rows leave it out.

size: .; V: TRBV6-6; J: TRBJ1-1; CDR3: ASCLDNWGEAF
size: .; V: TRBV7-9; J: TRBJ2-3; CDR3: ASSPGGGRTTDTQY
size: .; V: TRBV19; J: TRBJ2-2; CDR3: ASGTRGTGELF
size: .; V: TRBV27; J: TRBJ2-7; CDR3: ASSLGPGTYEQY
size: .; V: TRBV10-3; J: TRBJ1-2; CDR3: AISERSPRQPYGYT
size: .; V: TRBV7-9; J: TRBJ2-7; CDR3: ASSLFGPEQY
size: .; V: TRBV20-1; J: TRBJ2-7; CDR3: SASHGGRGV
size: .; V: TRBV5-1; J: TRBJ2-3; CDR3: ASSRGLNTDTQY
size: once; V: TRBV29-1; J: TRBJ2-3; CDR3: SVGGRSTDTQY
size: once; V: TRBV5-1; J: TRBJ2-7; CDR3: ASRGLVSVGEQY
size: .; V: TRBV7-2; J: TRBJ2-1; CDR3: ASSLAGVSYNEQF
size: once; V: TRBV2; J: TRBJ2-2; CDR3: ASSYRDSTGELF
size: .; V: TRBV5-1; J: TRBJ2-1; CDR3: ASSFSGSTYNEQF
size: .; V: TRBV5-1; J: TRBJ2-7; CDR3: ASSQDRGYEQY